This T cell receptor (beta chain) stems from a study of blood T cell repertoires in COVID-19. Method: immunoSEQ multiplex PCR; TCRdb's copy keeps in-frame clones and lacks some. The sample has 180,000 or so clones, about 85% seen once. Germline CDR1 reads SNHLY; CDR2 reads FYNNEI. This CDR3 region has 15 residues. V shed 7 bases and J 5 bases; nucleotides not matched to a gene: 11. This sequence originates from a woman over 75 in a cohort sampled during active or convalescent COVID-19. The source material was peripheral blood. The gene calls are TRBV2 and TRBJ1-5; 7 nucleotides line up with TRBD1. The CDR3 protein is CASTRAGGVDQPQHF. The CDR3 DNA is TGTGCCAGCACCCGGGCAGGGGGAGTCGATCAGCCCCAGCATTTT.